Described below is a single T cell receptor beta chain sequence and its context. In the study's own analysis: Nucleated cell number was recorded as an estimate derived from reference gene primer amplification. The data were produced by immunoSEQ multiplex PCR, yet TCRdb's version contains in-frame clones alone and is incomplete. V, J and clone size were drawn from that table, and D and trimming were deduced from the DNA. The sample carries over 200,000 clones, around 86% recorded once. The data were taken from a study of blood T cell repertoires in COVID-19. Across the whole study: Sites in the United States, Italy and Spain provided acute and convalescent COVID-19 samples. Nucleic acid was either cDNA or gDNA, and it came from T cells, B-cell-depleted T cells, or PBMCs.

This CDR3 contains 14 residues. Trimming shortened V by 5 bases and J by 4 bases, and 15 bases separated the two germline ends. Looked up from germline, CDR1 is MNHEY and CDR2 is SMNVEV (reference sequence). The receptor's source is a human donor in a cohort sampled during active COVID-19. The chain combines TRBV27 with TRBJ2-7; D is perhaps TRBD2 (7 bases). Sequenced input: peripheral blood. Here the CDR3 DNA reads TGTGCCAGCAGTCCTGGGGGGGGCAGGTACGAGCAGTACTTC. The encoded protein is CASSPGGGRYEQYF.